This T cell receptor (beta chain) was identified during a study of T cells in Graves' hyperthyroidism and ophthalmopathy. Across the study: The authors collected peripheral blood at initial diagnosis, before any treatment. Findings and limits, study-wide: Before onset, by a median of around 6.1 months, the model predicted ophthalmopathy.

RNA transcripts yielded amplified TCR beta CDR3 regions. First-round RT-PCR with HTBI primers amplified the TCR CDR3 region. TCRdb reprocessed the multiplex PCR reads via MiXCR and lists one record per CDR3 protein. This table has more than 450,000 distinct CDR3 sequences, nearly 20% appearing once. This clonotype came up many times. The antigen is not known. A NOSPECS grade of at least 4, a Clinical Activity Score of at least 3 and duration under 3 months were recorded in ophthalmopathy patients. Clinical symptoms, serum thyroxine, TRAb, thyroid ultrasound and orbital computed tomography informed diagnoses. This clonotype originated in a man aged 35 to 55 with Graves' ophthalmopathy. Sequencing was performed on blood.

CDR3 nucleotides: TGCGCCAGCAGCTCCGGACAGACCACCGGGGAGCTGTTTTTT. This translates into CASSSGQTTGELFF. The chain recombines TRBV5-1 with TRBJ2-2; D may be TRBD1 (6 bases). The V end lost 3 bases, the J end lost 4 bases, and 10 bases lay between the germline ends. The CDR3 length is 14 residues. In germline, CDR1 is SGHRS, CDR2 YFSETQ.